The 15 T cell receptor beta chains reported below all come from one sample, sequenced in a study of siplizumab effects on memory and regulatory T cells. The protocol was immunoSEQ multiplex PCR, while the TCRdb copy is restricted to in-frame clones and leaves out a portion. The sample shows around 100,000 clones, 75% to 95% of them seen only once. Sequencing was performed on CD4+ T cells sorted from blood. Receptors originate from a human donor in good health.

This clone was found once. The J gene is TRBJ2-1, the V gene TRBV7-2, with D perhaps TRBD2 (6 bases). Germline values: CDR1 SGHTA, CDR2 FQGNSA. The CDR3 loop spans 15 amino acids. V was shortened by 4 bases and J by 0 bases, with 10 bases between the two germline ends. Here the CDR3 DNA reads TGTGCCAGCAGCTCTATGGACTACTCCTACAATGAGCAGTTCTTC. It encodes CASSSMDYSYNEQFF.

The chain combines TRBV5-4 with TRBJ1-2; TRBD1 matches 10 bases. The CDR3 loop spans 18 amino acids. Germline CDR1 SGHNT, CDR2 YYREEE (reference sequence). Germline trimming cut 4 bases from V and 8 bases from J; bases unmatched to any gene: 20. The CDR3 spells CASSRTGTGAGEAGGYTF. The CDR3 DNA reads as TGTGCCAGCAGCAGGACCGGGACAGGGGCCGGGGAAGCGGGCGGCTACACCTTC.

The chain has TRBV4-3 and TRBJ2-7; D gene uncertain. The V gene lost 0 bases and the J gene lost 2 bases, with 8 bases spanning the gap. Germline CDR1 and CDR2: LGHNA and YSLEER. The CDR3 is 14 amino acids. The CDR3 region is CASSQDPGPYEQYF. The DNA of the CDR3 is TGCGCCAGCAGCCAAGATCCTGGACCCTACGAGCAGTACTTC.

This chain links TRBV7-3 with TRBJ2-1; possible D gene TRBD1, 6 bases. Trimming removed 6 bases from V and 4 bases from J, with 16 bases in between. The CDR3 contains 15 residues. Per the germline V gene, CDR1 is SGHTA and CDR2 is FQGTGA. CDR3 nucleotides: TGTGCCAGCAGTCAGACCCCAGGGGTGTACAATGAGCAGTTCTTC. Translating gives CASSQTPGVYNEQFF.

The chain recombines TRBV2 with TRBJ1-1; D may be TRBD1 (6 bases). CDR1 SNHLY and CDR2 FYNNEI come from the germline V gene. Trimming removed 1 base at V and 5 bases at J, with 11 bases between. CDR3 size: 14 residues. CDR3 coding DNA: TGTGCCAGCAGTGAAGAGGGAGGGGGGACTGAAGCTTTCTTT. It is translated as CASSEEGGGTEAFF.

This clone showed up just once. The chain couples TRBV7-3 to TRBJ1-6; D is uncertain. Trimming left V 5 bases short and J 4 bases short, with 6 bases between. This CDR3 region has 13 residues. Germline V CDR1 and CDR2: SGHTA, FQGTGA. CDR3 sequence: CASSPTYNSPLHF. Here the CDR3 DNA reads TGTGCCAGCAGCCCGACTTATAATTCACCCCTCCACTTT.

V and J are TRBV5-6 and TRBJ2-5, with 7 bases fitting TRBD2. CDR3 length equals 12 residues. V was pared by 4 bases and J by 3 bases, with 0 bases of the junction left unmatched. Germline V lookup: CDR1 SGHDT, CDR2 YYEEEE. In DNA form, the CDR3 reads TGTGCCAGCAGCGGGACTAAAGAGACCCAGTACTTC. Translated, it gives CASSGTKETQYF.

The rearrangement uses TRBV10-3 and TRBJ2-3; D possibly corresponds to TRBD2 (7 bases). The V end lost 6 bases, the J end lost 6 bases, and 13 bases lay between the germline ends. Germline V gene data show CDR1 as ENHRY and CDR2 as SYGVKD. This CDR3 region has 13 residues. CDR3 region: CAISGEGVDTQYF. CDR3 bases: TGTGCCATCAGCGGGGAGGGGGTGGATACGCAGTATTTT.

V gene TRBV9 combines with J gene TRBJ1-1; D is uncertain. Trimming removed 7 bases at V and 0 bases at J, with 10 bases between. CDR3 length: 13 amino acids. CDR1 is SGDLS, CDR2 YYNGEE, per germline. The CDR3 nucleotides read TGTGCCAGCTCGCAGGCCGTGAACACTGAAGCTTTCTTT. Protein product: CASSQAVNTEAFF.

With respect to this clone: The junction departs from the called germline gene at one end, perhaps through a read error. This rearrangement joins TRBV27 to TRBJ1-1, with 7 nucleotides matching TRBD1. The CDR3 loop spans 13 amino acids. Germline V lookup: CDR1 MNHEY, CDR2 SMNVEV (reference sequence). The CDR3, as DNA: TGTGCGAGCAAGACAGGGCCGAACACTGAAGCTTTCTTT. Its translation: CASKTGPNTEAFF.

This chain uses TRBV15 with TRBJ2-3; 9 bases line up with TRBD2. CDR1 LNHNV and CDR2 YYDKDF come from the germline V gene (reference sequence). Trimming removed 0 bases from V and 6 bases from J; junction bases left unmatched: 7. The length of the CDR3 is 16 residues. CDR3 loop: CATSRELRGGLDTQYF. The CDR3 nucleotides read TGTGCCACCAGCAGAGAGTTGCGGGGGGGCCTCGATACGCAGTATTTT.

The V and J genes are TRBV11-3 and TRBJ1-6; D is unclear. This CDR3 is 13 amino acids long. V was pared by 7 bases and J by 7 bases, with 11 bases between. Germline lookup yields CDR1 SGHNT and CDR2 YENEEA. This CDR3 is CASKGPGNSPLHF. The CDR3 region has the DNA TGTGCCAGCAAGGGTCCCGGGAATTCACCCCTCCACTTT.

The chain combines TRBV6-1 with TRBJ2-3; D may be TRBD1 (5 bases). The V gene lost 7 bases and the J gene lost 1 base, with 12 bases spanning the gap. The CDR3 covers 14 residues. The germline CDR1 and CDR2 sequences are MNHNS and SASEGT. The CDR3 loop reads CASKITGRTDTQYF. CDR3 DNA: TGTGCCAGCAAGATAACAGGCCGCACAGATACGCAGTATTTT.

The gene calls are TRBV11-3 and TRBJ2-7, with a weak D call TRBD1 (6 bases). The CDR3 contains 13 residues. Per the germline V gene, CDR1 is SGHNT and CDR2 is YENEEA. Trimming stripped 5 bases from V and 7 bases from J, with 15 bases between. The CDR3 sequence: CASSRSTGLEQYF. Written as DNA, the CDR3 is TGTGCCAGCAGCCGAAGTACAGGGTTAGAGCAGTACTTC. Full variable domain (outside the CDR3, taken from reference TRBV11-3 and TRBJ2-7): EAGVVQSPRYKIIEKKQPVAFWCNPISGHNTLYWYLQNLGQGPELLIRYENEEAVDDSQLPKDRFSAERLKGVDSTLKIQPAELGDSAVYLCASSRSTGLEQYFGPGTRLTVT.

The chain employs TRBV7-3 and TRBJ2-1; D is undetermined. Germline loops: CDR1 SGHTA, CDR2 FQGTGA. This CDR3 spans 13 amino acids. V lost 2 bases, J lost 8 bases, and 10 bases lay in between. The CDR3 sequence: CASSLLGMHEQFF. The CDR3 nucleotides read TGTGCCAGCAGCTTATTAGGCATGCATGAGCAGTTCTTC.